Sequencing of this T cell receptor beta chain was carried out in a study of cytomegalovirus exposure and HLA in healthy donors. As for the study in general: The study's early data release held 75 million to 95 million unique TCRs from HLA-typed donors. Study results and caveats: CMV antigen specificity was confirmed in vitro for a few CMV-associated chains. The study labeled roughly 160 TCR beta chains cytomegalovirus-associated.

Researchers ran the PCR with 60 Vbeta and 13 Jbeta primers. The assay was immunoSEQ multiplex PCR, and TCRdb's table has in-frame clones only and misses some. The repertoire holds roughly 190,000 clones, with roughly 90% as singletons. In the case of this clone: Its antigen is not known.

The CDR3 covers 15 residues. The germline gives CDR1 SGHNT, CDR2 YYREEE (reference sequence). Trimming left V 2 bases short and J 9 bases short, with 19 bases between. Sequenced: PBMCs. V is TRBV5-4 and J is TRBJ2-3; D might be TRBD2 (5 bases). This clonotype was obtained from a boy between 2 and 10 years old in good health and CMV-seronegative. The CDR3 region has the DNA TGTGCCAGCAGCTTATATACGGGTTCAGGAGGCACGCAGTATTTT. Protein product: CASSLYTGSGGTQYF. Full variable domain (missing parts from reference TRBV5-4 and TRBJ2-3): ETGVTQSPTHLIKTRGQQVTLRCSSQSGHNTVSWYQQALGQGPQFIFQYYREEENGRGNFPPRFSGLQFPNYSSELNVNALELDDSALYLCASSLYTGSGGTQYFGPGTRLTVL.